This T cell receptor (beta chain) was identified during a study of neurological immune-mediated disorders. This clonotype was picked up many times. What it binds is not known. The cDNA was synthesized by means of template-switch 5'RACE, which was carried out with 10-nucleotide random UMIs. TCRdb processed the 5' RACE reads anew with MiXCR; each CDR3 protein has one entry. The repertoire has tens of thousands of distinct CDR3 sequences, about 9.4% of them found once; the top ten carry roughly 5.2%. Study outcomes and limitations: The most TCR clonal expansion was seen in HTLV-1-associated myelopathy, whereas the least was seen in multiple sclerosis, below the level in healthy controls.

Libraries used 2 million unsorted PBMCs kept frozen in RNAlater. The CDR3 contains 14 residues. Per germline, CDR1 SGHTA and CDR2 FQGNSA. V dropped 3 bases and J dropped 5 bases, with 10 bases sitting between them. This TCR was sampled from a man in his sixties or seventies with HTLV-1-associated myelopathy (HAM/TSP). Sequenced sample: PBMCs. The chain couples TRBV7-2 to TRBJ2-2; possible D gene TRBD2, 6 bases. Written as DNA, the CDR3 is TGTGCCAGCAGCTTCAGTGCGGGAACCGGGGAGCTGTTTTTT. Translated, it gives CASSFSAGTGELFF.